This TCR beta chain was retrieved from a study of cytomegalovirus exposure and HLA in healthy donors. Turning to the study itself: An earlier analysis identified 120 million or so unique TCR beta sequences in 150 million to 200 million T cells.

This clone has just a few counts. The antigen is unknown. Study-wide results and caveats: The classifier, whose performance was assessed in both the original and validation cohorts, reportedly diagnosed cytomegalovirus status with high specificity and sensitivity. Several top significant clusters appeared, in a later analysis, to be linked to common viral pathogens.

Each donor was nominally healthy when sampled (though unrecorded immune exposures were likely). Researchers ran the PCR with 60 Vbeta and 13 Jbeta primers. Produced via immunoSEQ multiplex PCR; TCRdb's table is partial and in-frame only. This sample carries 200,000 to 250,000 clones, around four fifths of them seen once, and the ten largest clones take about 2.6%. The V gene's germline CDR1 is MNHNY and CDR2 SVGAGI (reference sequence). The V segment lost 5 bases and the J segment 3 bases; nucleotides outside the gene matches: 7. The CDR3 has 14 amino acids. The sequencing sample was made of PBMCs. This chain joins TRBV6-6 and TRBJ2-7; 7 bases line up with TRBD1. The sequence came from a woman aged 40 to 50 in good health and CMV-seronegative. As DNA, the CDR3 is TGTGCCAGCAGTCGCCGGGCAGGGGGCTACGAGCAGTACTTC. The encoded protein is CASSRRAGGYEQYF.